Many counts were recorded for the clone carrying this T cell receptor (beta chain). Its antigen is unidentified. Read coverage stops 3 residues before the CDR3 terminus; the germline J gene supplies the remainder. CDR1 and CDR2 (germline): SGHNT, YYREEE (reference sequence). The CDR3 is 15 amino acids. V shed 7 bases and J shed 1 base, with 17 bases lying between them. Control and CVID samples contributed equal amounts of genomic DNA. Sequenced by immunoSEQ multiplex PCR; TCRdb stores in-frame clones only, minus some. Reported are fewer than 40,000 clones, none seen only once; the ten largest carry 3.8%. These data originate in a study of T cell clonality in common variable immunodeficiency. Points from the study as a whole: Fewer TCRbeta clones were shared among CVID subjects than controls. Patient heterogeneity in the CVID cohort limited correlations between repertoire features and clinical complications. CVID subjects showed higher TCRbeta clonality than healthy controls.

This receptor was identified in a person aged 18 to 75 in good health. J is TRBJ1-1 and V is TRBV5-4; perhaps TRBD1 as D (5 bases). What was sequenced was peripheral blood mononuclear cells. CDR3 DNA, as far as it was read: TGTGCCAGCCAACGGGGGTTAATAGGGAACACTGAA. It is translated as CASQRGLIGNTE. The complete CDR3 sequence is CASQRGLIGNTEAFF.